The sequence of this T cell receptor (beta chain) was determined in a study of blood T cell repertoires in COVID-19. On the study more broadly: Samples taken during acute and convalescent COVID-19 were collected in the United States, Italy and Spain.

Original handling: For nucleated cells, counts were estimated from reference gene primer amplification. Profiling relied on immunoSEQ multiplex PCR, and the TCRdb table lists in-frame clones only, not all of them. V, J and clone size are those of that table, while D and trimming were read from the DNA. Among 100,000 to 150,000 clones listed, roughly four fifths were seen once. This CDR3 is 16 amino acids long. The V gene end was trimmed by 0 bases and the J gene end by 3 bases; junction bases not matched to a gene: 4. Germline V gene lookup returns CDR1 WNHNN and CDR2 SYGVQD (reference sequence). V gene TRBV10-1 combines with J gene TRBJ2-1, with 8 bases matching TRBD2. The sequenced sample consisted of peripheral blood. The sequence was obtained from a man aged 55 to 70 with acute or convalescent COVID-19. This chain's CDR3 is CASSESLREDYNEQFF. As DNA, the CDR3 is TGCGCCAGCAGTGAGTCCCTGCGGGAGGACTACAATGAGCAGTTCTTC.